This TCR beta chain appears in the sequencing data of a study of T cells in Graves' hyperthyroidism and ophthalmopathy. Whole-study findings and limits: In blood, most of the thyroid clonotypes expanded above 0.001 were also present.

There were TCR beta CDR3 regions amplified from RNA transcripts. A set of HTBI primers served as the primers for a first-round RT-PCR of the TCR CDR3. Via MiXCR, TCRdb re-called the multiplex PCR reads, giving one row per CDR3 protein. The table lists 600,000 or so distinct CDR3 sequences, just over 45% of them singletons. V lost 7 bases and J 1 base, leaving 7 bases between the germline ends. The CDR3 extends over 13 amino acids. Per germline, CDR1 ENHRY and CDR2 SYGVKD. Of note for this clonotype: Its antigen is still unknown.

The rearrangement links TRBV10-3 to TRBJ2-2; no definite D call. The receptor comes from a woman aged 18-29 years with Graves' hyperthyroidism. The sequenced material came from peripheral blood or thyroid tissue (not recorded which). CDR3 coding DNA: TGTGCCATCACAACGGAGAACACCGGGGAGCTGTTTTTT. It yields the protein CAITTENTGELFF.